Listed below are T cell receptor beta chains from one sample, sequenced in a study of control samples from healthy donors and cancer patients. The table came from immunoSEQ multiplex PCR; TCRdb's copy has only in-frame clones and leaves some out. The repertoire includes some 54,000 clones, around 97% of them detected once, and 1.5% to 2% sits in the top ten. Sample: blood. Every receptor here comes from a young woman in good health. The CDR3 runs from the conserved cysteine through the conserved F or W. The D gene is left open where the match is weak. Where a row states a size, it is once, few, many or the class of an expanded clone; other rows omit it.

NA,TRBJ1-5,13,TRBV6-2/TRBV6-3,NA,CASSFRDNQPQHF,TGTGCCAGCAGTTTTCGGGACAATCAGCCCCAGCATTTT
TRBD1,TRBJ1-1,12,TRBV11-2,NA,CASSLVRGRAFF,TGTGCCAGCAGCTTAGTAAGGGGGCGTGCTTTCTTT
NA,TRBJ2-5,14,TRBV3-1/TRBV3-2,NA,CASSRGGRGETQYF,TGTGCCAGCAGCCGTGGGGGCCGTGGGGAGACCCAGTACTTC
TRBD1,TRBJ2-1,16,TRBV5-4,NA,CASSRNRGQAYNEQFF,TGTGCCAGCAGCCGAAACAGGGGCCAGGCCTACAATGAGCAGTTCTTC
NA,TRBJ2-2,17,TRBV5-8,once,CASSLRTGGGFSGELFF,TGTGCCAGCAGCCTCCGGACAGGCGGGGGGTTCAGCGGGGAGCTGTTTTTT
TRBD1,TRBJ2-7,15,TRBV5-4,NA,CASSPGTAKAYEQYF,TGTGCCAGCAGCCCCGGGACAGCTAAGGCCTACGAGCAGTACTTC
NA,TRBJ1-1,13,TRBV28,NA,CASSPVRANEAFF,TGTGCCAGTAGCCCTGTCCGCGCCAATGAAGCTTTCTTT
NA,TRBJ1-1,13,TRBV6-4,once,CASSEIPNTEAFF,TGTGCCAGCAGTGAGATTCCGAACACTGAAGCTTTCTTT
TRBD1,TRBJ2-1,14,TRBV2,NA,CASSADRGRFEQFF,TGTGCCAGCAGTGCGGACAGGGGGCGTTTTGAGCAGTTCTTC
NA,TRBJ2-1,13,TRBV2,NA,CASSEDHSNEQFF,TGTGCCAGCAGTGAGGACCATTCCAATGAGCAGTTCTTC
TRBD2,TRBJ2-3,17,TRBV24-1,NA,CATSDMGLAESTDTQYF,TGTGCCACCAGTGATATGGGACTAGCGGAGTCCACAGATACGCAGTATTTT
NA,TRBJ1-3,15,TRBV15,NA,CATSSYREFGNTIYF,TGTGCCACCAGCAGTTACAGGGAATTTGGAAACACCATATATTTT
NA,TRBJ1-1,14,TRBV2,NA,CASSETGDPTEAFF,TGTGCCAGCAGTGAAACCGGGGATCCCACTGAAGCTTTCTTT
NA,TRBJ2-5,15,TRBV27,NA,CASSLRELPQATQYF,TGTGCCAGCAGTTTACGGGAGCTCCCACAAGCAACCCAGTACTTC
NA,TRBJ2-1,14,TRBV7-2,NA,CASSLASGNNEQFF,TGTGCCAGCAGCTTAGCTTCGGGGAACAATGAGCAGTTCTTC
NA,TRBJ2-1,20,TRBV23-1,NA,CASSLQGTQLALSSYNEQFF,TGCGCCAGCAGTCTCCAGGGGACCCAACTAGCGCTTAGCTCCTACAATGAGCAGTTCTTC
NA,TRBJ2-3,12,TRBV28,once,CASSEDSDTQYF,TGTGCCAGCAGTGAAGACAGCGATACGCAGTATTTT
TRBD2,TRBJ2-5,18,TRBV3-1/TRBV3-2,NA,CASSLRTGGPLSRETQYF,TGTGCCAGCAGCCTAAGAACGGGAGGGCCACTTAGTAGGGAGACCCAGTACTTC
NA,TRBJ2-7,15,TRBV15,NA,CATSRDRQGSLEQYF,TGTGCCACCAGCAGAGATCGGCAGGGAAGTCTCGAGCAGTACTTC
NA,TRBJ1-5,14,TRBV4-1,NA,CASSQDPSNQPQHF,TGCGCCAGCAGCCAAGATCCAAGCAATCAGCCCCAGCATTTT
TRBD2,TRBJ2-7,14,TRBV27,NA,CASSLTSGGYEQYF,TGTGCCAGCAGTTTAACTAGCGGGGGCTACGAGCAGTACTTC
NA,TRBJ1-5,14,TRBV10-3,NA,CAISETGWGQPQHF,TGTGCCATCAGTGAGACGGGTTGGGGTCAGCCCCAGCATTTT
TRBD2,TRBJ2-3,14,TRBV5-1,NA,CASSLVEGGETQYF,TGCGCCAGCAGCTTGGTGGAGGGAGGGGAGACGCAGTATTTT
NA,TRBJ2-7,17,TRBV6-4,NA,CASSESPPLAESYEQYF,TGTGCCAGCAGTGAGTCCCCCCCCTTAGCGGAGTCCTACGAGCAGTACTTC
NA,TRBJ2-5,15,TRBV3-1/TRBV3-2,NA,CASSQGGSAQETQYF,TGTGCCAGCAGCCAAGGTGGTAGCGCCCAAGAGACCCAGTACTTC
TRBD1,TRBJ1-1,19,TRBV4-2,NA,CASSQDLSGTGTKRTEAFF,TGTGCCAGCAGCCAAGATCTCTCGGGGACAGGGACCAAGAGGACTGAAGCTTTCTTT
NA,TRBJ2-1,13,TRBV9,NA,CASSFRNHNEQFF,TGTGCCAGCAGCTTCCGGAACCACAATGAGCAGTTCTTC
NA,TRBJ1-3,14,TRBV19,NA,CASSTGIQGNTIYF,TGTGCCAGTAGTACAGGGATTCAAGGAAACACCATATATTTT
TRBD1,TRBJ1-4,14,TRBV5-5,NA,CASSPDRGSEKLFF,TGTGCCAGCAGCCCGGACAGGGGGAGTGAAAAACTGTTTTTT
TRBD2,TRBJ2-7,16,TRBV7-9,NA,CASSSGLAGSFYEQYF,TGTGCCAGCAGCTCGGGACTAGCGGGGTCCTTCTACGAGCAGTACTTC
TRBD1,TRBJ2-1,14,TRBV11-2,NA,CASSSQGAYNEQFF,TGTGCCAGCAGCTCACAGGGGGCCTACAATGAGCAGTTCTTC
NA,TRBJ1-5,16,TRBV3-1/TRBV3-2,NA,CASSQKQGLGNQPQHF,TGTGCCAGCAGCCAAAAACAGGGTTTAGGGAATCAGCCCCAGCATTTT